Following are 9 T cell receptor beta chains from one sample sequenced in a study of OX40 agonist ivuxolimab in advanced cancers. The library was made by the immunoSEQ multiplex PCR assay. Held by TCRdb, this immuneACCESS table contains in-frame sequences only and omits some clones. Under half of the omission traces to an unresolved V gene where checked; the cause of the rest is unknown. This sample holds approximately 77,000 clones; about 93% were observed only once. Together, the top ten hold approximately 0.32% of the sample. This material consisted of CD4+ or CD8+ T cells sorted from blood, taken in a trial of the OX40 agonist ivuxolimab. Every receptor here comes from an adult with an advanced solid tumor such as melanoma, head and neck, liver or kidney cancer.

The chain recombines TRBV29-1 with TRBJ2-3, with 10 nucleotides matching TRBD2. CDR1 and CDR2 from the germline V gene are SQVTM and ANQGSEA. With 8 bases clipped from V and 2 bases from J, the junction kept 10 bases outside the gene matches. The CDR3 is 15 amino acids. The CDR3 DNA reads as TGCAGCACAGCGGGGGGGCCTCGTGACACAGATACGCAGTATTTT. This codes for CSTAGGPRDTDTQYF.

This clone was seen a single time. V usage is TRBV7-6 and J usage is TRBJ1-3; D may be TRBD1 (6 bases). V was shortened by 2 bases and J by 0 bases, with 17 bases between the two germline ends. CDR3 length: 18 residues. Germline V CDR1 and CDR2: SGHVS, FNYEAQ. CDR3 sequence (DNA): TGTGCCAGCAGCTTACAGGCGGGGGGCACGGGCTCTGGAAACACCATATATTTT. Its protein is CASSLQAGGTGSGNTIYF.

The CDR3 DNA is TGTGCCAGCAGTGTGGATGGACTCATACCCACCTACGAGCAGTACTTC. It yields the protein CASSVDGLIPTYEQYF. The V gene is TRBV2, the J gene TRBJ2-7, with D perhaps TRBD2 (5 bases). Germline V gene sequence: CDR1 SNHLY, CDR2 FYNNEI. The CDR3 is 16 residues long. Trimming removed 4 bases from V and 2 bases from J, with 18 bases in between.

The CDR3 region is CASSLRLAGELFF. The CDR3 coding sequence is TGTGCCAGCAGCTTGCGTCTGGCCGGGGAGCTGTTTTTT. This chain joins TRBV5-8 and TRBJ2-2; D not resolved. The CDR3 totals 13 residues. V lost 1 base, J lost 6 bases, and 7 bases lay in between. Germline V gives CDR1 SGHTS, CDR2 YDEGEE.

The V gene is TRBV30, the J gene TRBJ2-7; 10 positions agree with TRBD1. Per germline, CDR1 GTSNPN and CDR2 SVGIG (reference sequence). Germline trimming cut 5 bases from V and 3 bases from J; bases unmatched to any gene: 10. The CDR3 sequence is 15 residues long. This chain's CDR3 is CAWGKGTGVIYEQYF. Here the CDR3 DNA reads TGTGCCTGGGGGAAGGGGACAGGGGTTATCTACGAGCAGTACTTC. Looking up the rest from reference TRBV30 and TRBJ2-7 gives the full variable domain: SQTIHQWPATLVQPVGSPLSLECTVEGTSNPNLYWYRQAAGRGLQLLFYSVGIGQISSEVPQNLSASRPQDRQFILSSKKLLLSDSGFYLCAWGKGTGVIYEQYFGPGTRLTVT.

J is TRBJ2-3 and V is TRBV10-3; the D gene is possibly TRBD1 (7 bases). Germline CDR1 ENHRY, CDR2 SYGVKD. V was pared by 6 bases and J by 4 bases, with 14 bases between. The CDR3 length is 14 residues. For the CDR3, the DNA is TGTGCCATCAGGGAGGGGGCGGGCGCAGATACGCAGTATTTT. Its protein product is CAIREGAGADTQYF.

This clone was seen a single time. The V call is TRBV6-4, the J call TRBJ2-3; 8 nucleotides match TRBD1. The CDR3 contains 17 residues. V trimming: 2 bases; J trimming: 5 bases; junction bases outside the gene matches: 12. CDR1 and CDR2 (germline): MRHNA, SNTAGT. The CDR3 loop reads CASSDGTRTGPGDTQYF. The CDR3 bases are TGTGCCAGCAGTGACGGTACCAGGACAGGGCCCGGAGATACGCAGTATTTT.

This chain links TRBV28 with TRBJ2-1; 8 bases are shared with TRBD2. The ends lost 7 bases at V and 0 bases at J; junction bases unmatched: 8. CDR1 MDHEN and CDR2 SYDVKM come from the germline V gene. This CDR3 has 16 residues. CDR3 in DNA: TGTGCCAGCATTTACGGCGGGGGGAGCTCCTACAATGAGCAGTTCTTC. Its protein product is CASIYGGGSSYNEQFF.

The chain carries TRBV6-5 and TRBJ2-2; TRBD1 might be the D (5 bases). The V end lost 4 bases, the J end lost 6 bases, and 12 bases lay between the germline ends. Germline CDR1 and CDR2: MNHEY and SVGAGI. The CDR3 is 14 residues long. The CDR3 DNA follows: TGTGCCAGCAGTTTCAGGGCTAATCCCGGGGAGCTGTTTTTT. This sequence encodes CASSFRANPGELFF.